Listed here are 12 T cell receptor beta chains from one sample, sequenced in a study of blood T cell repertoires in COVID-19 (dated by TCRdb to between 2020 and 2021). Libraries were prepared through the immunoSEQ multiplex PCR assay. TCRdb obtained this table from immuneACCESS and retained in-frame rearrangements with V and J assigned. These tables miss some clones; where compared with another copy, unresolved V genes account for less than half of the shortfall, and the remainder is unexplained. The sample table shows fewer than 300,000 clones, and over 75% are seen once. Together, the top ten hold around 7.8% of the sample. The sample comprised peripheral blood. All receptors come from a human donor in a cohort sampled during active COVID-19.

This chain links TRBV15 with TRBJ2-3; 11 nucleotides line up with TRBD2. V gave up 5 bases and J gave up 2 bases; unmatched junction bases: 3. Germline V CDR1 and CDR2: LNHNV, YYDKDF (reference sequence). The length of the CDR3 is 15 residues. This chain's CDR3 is CATSLGLAATDTQYF. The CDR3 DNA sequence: TGTGCCACCAGCCTGGGACTAGCGGCCACAGATACGCAGTATTTT.

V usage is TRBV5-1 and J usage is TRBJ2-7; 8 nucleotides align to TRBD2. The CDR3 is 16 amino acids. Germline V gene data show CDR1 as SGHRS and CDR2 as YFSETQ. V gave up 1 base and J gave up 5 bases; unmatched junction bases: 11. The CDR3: CASSLFATSGFNEQYF. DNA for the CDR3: TGCGCCAGCAGCTTGTTTGCTACTAGCGGATTCAACGAGCAGTACTTC.

As DNA, the CDR3 is TGTGCCAGCAGTGCTGCACAGGCGGGACAGCACAATGAGCAGTTCTTC. Translated: CASSAAQAGQHNEQFF. This chain links TRBV28 with TRBJ2-1; D perhaps matches TRBD1 (7 bases). Looked up from germline, CDR1 is MDHEN and CDR2 is SYDVKM. The germline V and J ends were trimmed by 5 bases and 5 bases, with 19 bases remaining between them. The CDR3 is made up of 16 amino acids. Full variable domain (outside the CDR3, taken from reference TRBV28 and TRBJ2-1): DVKVTQSSRYLVKRTGEKVFLECVQDMDHENMFWYRQDPGLGLRLIYFSYDVKMKEKGDIPEGYSVSREKKERFSLILESASTNQTSMYLCASSAAQAGQHNEQFFGPGTRLTVL.

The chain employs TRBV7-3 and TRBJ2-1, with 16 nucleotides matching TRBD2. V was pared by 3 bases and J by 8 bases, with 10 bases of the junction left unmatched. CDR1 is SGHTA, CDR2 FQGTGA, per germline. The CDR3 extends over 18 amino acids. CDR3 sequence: CASSLASTGTSGRDEQFF. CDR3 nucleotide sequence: TGTGCCAGCAGCTTGGCTAGTACCGGGACTAGCGGGAGGGATGAGCAGTTCTTC. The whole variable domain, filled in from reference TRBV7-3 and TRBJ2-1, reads GAGVSQTPSNKVTEKGKYVELRCDPISGHTALYWYRQSLGQGPEFLIYFQGTGAADDSGLPNDRFFAVRPEGSVSTLKIQRTERGDSAVYLCASSLASTGTSGRDEQFFGPGTRLTVL.

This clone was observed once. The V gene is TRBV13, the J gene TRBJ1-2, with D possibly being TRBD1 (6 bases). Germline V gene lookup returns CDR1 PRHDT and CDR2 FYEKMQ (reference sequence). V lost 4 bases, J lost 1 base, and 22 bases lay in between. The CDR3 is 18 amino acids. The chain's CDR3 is CASSYRGGAVRINYGYTF. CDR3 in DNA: TGTGCCAGCAGCTATAGAGGGGGGGCCGTCAGAATTAACTATGGCTACACCTTC.

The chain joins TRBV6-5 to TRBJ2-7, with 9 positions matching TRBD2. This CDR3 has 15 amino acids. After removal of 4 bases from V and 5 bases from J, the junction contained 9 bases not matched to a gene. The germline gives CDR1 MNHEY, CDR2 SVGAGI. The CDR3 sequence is CASSSFRGGGDEQYF. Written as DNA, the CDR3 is TGTGCCAGCAGTTCCTTCCGCGGGGGGGGTGACGAGCAGTACTTC.

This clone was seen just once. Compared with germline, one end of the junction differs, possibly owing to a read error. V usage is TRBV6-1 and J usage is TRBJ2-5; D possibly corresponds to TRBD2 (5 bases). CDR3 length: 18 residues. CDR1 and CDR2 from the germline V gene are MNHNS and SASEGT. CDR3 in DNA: TGTGCCAGCAGTAAAGCGATGATTCCCGGGAAAAACGGGGAGACCCAGTACTTC. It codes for CASSKAMIPGKNGETQYF.

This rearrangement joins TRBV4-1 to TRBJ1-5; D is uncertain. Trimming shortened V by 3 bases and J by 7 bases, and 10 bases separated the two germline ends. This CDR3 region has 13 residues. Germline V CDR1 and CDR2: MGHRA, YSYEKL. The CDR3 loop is CASSHRLRQPQHF. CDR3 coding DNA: TGCGCCAGCAGCCATCGGTTGAGACAGCCCCAGCATTTT.

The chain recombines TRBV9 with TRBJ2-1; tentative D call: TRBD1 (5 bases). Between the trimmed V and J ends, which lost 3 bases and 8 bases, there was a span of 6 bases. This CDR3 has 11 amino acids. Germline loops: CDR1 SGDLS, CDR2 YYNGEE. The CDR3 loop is CASSGRDEQFF. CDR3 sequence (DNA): TGTGCCAGCAGCGGCAGGGATGAGCAGTTCTTC.

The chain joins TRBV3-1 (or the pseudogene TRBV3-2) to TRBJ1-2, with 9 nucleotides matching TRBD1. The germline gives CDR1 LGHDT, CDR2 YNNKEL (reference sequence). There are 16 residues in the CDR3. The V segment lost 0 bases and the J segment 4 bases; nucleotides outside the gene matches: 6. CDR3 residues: CASSQERTGVSYGYTF. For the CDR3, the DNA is TGTGCCAGCAGCCAAGAAAGGACAGGGGTCAGCTATGGCTACACCTTC.

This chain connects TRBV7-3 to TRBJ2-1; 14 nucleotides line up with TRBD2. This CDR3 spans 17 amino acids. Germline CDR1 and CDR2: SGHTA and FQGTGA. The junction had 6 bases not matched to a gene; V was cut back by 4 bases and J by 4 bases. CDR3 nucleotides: TGTGCCAGCAGCTCCGGGGGACTAGCGGGAGTTTACAATGAGCAGTTCTTC. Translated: CASSSGGLAGVYNEQFF.

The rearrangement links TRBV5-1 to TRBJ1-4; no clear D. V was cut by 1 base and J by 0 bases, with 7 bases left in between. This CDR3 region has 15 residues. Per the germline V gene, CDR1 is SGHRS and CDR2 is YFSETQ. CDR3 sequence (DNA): TGCGCCAGCAGCTTGAGCATTTCAACTAATGAAAAACTGTTTTTT. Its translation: CASSLSISTNEKLFF.